Each of the 24 T cell receptor beta chains below was sequenced from the same sample in a study of blood T cell repertoires in COVID-19 (TCRdb year 2020). Library creation used the immunoSEQ multiplex PCR assay. The table comes from immuneACCESS by way of TCRdb, which keeps in-frame sequences with V and J called. Part of the clones is missing from these tables; in studies checked, under half for an unresolved V gene and the rest for unknown reasons. This sample holds about 440,000 clones; 90% were observed only once. Approximately 0.65% of the sample rests with the top ten. Sequences were obtained from PBMCs or T cells enriched from blood (not recorded which). These receptors were collected from a man younger than 35 who had recovered from COVID-19.

The chain is built from TRBV7-3 and TRBJ2-3; D gene ambiguous. Deletions cut 5 bases from V and 4 bases from J, with 10 bases between. Per germline, CDR1 SGHTA and CDR2 FQGTGA. There are 13 residues in the CDR3. This chain's CDR3 is CASSPRVADTQYF. The CDR3, as DNA: TGTGCCAGCAGCCCACGAGTCGCAGATACGCAGTATTTT.

The gene calls are TRBV24-1 and TRBJ1-5; 11 bases agree with TRBD1. The CDR3 runs 13 residues. J was trimmed by 13 bases and V by 6 bases; bases with no gene match: 7. Looked up from germline, CDR1 is KGHDR and CDR2 is SFDVKD. CDR3 nucleotide sequence: TGTGCCACCAGTTACGGGGACAGGGGGGAACAGCATTTT. It translates to CATSYGDRGEQHF.

The chain recombines TRBV19 with TRBJ2-2, with TRBD1 identical over 8 bases. V shed 5 bases, J shed 3 bases, and the junction held 8 bases outside the gene matches. The CDR3 runs to 16 residues. Germline CDR1 LNHDA, CDR2 SQIVND (reference sequence). The CDR3 sequence is CASSARQGSYTGELFF. The CDR3, as DNA: TGTGCCAGTAGTGCCCGACAGGGGTCTTACACCGGGGAGCTGTTTTTT.

V gene TRBV2 combines with J gene TRBJ2-3; TRBD2 agrees at 9 bases. The CDR3 contains 17 residues. The germline CDR1 and CDR2 sequences are SNHLY and FYNNEI. V gave up 3 bases and J gave up 2 bases; unmatched junction bases: 9. The CDR3 reads CASSDPPLAGNTDTQYF. As DNA, the CDR3 is TGTGCCAGCAGTGATCCCCCCCTAGCGGGAAACACAGATACGCAGTATTTT.

In its sample, this clone was seen once. This chain uses TRBV6-1 with TRBJ2-7, with 12 bases that match TRBD2. V lost 4 bases to trimming and J lost 7 bases; unmatched junction nucleotides: 11. This CDR3 spans 16 amino acids. Looked up from germline, CDR1 is MNHNS and CDR2 is SASEGT. The CDR3 loop reads CASSGTSGVPSGEQYF. The CDR3 DNA is TGTGCCAGCAGTGGGACTAGCGGGGTTCCATCCGGGGAGCAGTACTTC.

The chain recombines TRBV11-2 with TRBJ2-7; 7 nucleotides match TRBD2. Germline V gene data show CDR1 as SGHAT and CDR2 as FQNNGV. This CDR3 region has 16 residues. The V segment lost 1 base and the J segment 3 bases; nucleotides outside the gene matches: 9. For the CDR3, the DNA is TGTGCCAGCAGCTTAGGAATCGGGACGGGAGGCTACGAGCAGTACTTC. Protein product: CASSLGIGTGGYEQYF. Based on the CDR3 plus reference TRBV11-2 and TRBJ2-7, the full variable domain is EAGVAQSPRYKIIEKRQSVAFWCNPISGHATLYWYQQILGQGPKLLIQFQNNGVVDDSQLPKDRFSAERLKGVDSTLKIQPAKLEDSAVYLCASSLGIGTGGYEQYFGPGTRLTVT.

J is TRBJ2-3 and V is TRBV5-4, with 7 bases fitting TRBD2. The CDR3 has 13 residues. Germline-derived CDR1 and CDR2 are SGHNT and YYREEE (reference sequence). V lost 5 bases and J lost 11; bases outside the gene matches: 11. CDR3 coding DNA: TGTGCCAGCAGTCCAGCGGGAACGAGCCTGCAGTATTTT. Its protein is CASSPAGTSLQYF. The full variable domain, its missing parts supplied by reference TRBV5-4 and TRBJ2-3, is ETGVTQSPTHLIKTRGQQVTLRCSSQSGHNTVSWYQQALGQGPQFIFQYYREEENGRGNFPPRFSGLQFPNYSSELNVNALELDDSALYLCASSPAGTSLQYFGPGTRLTVL.

This sequence joins TRBV28 and TRBJ1-1, with a possible D match to TRBD1 (5 bases). V was pared by 1 base and J by 4 bases, with 13 bases between. The CDR3 is 15 amino acids. The V gene's germline CDR1 is MDHEN and CDR2 SYDVKM. The CDR3, as DNA: TGTGCCAGCAGTTTATTTATGGGGCAAGGCACTGAAGCTTTCTTT. Its protein is CASSLFMGQGTEAFF.

The chain joins TRBV6-5 to TRBJ1-1; D remains unclear. The ends were cut back, 8 bases at V and 1 base at J, with 17 bases in the middle. Germline CDR1 and CDR2: MNHEY and SVGAGI. This CDR3 is 15 amino acids long. The DNA for the CDR3 is TGTGCCAGCGAGGCGGGGAGATTGGAGAACACTGAAGCTTTCTTT. This sequence encodes CASEAGRLENTEAFF.

This chain joins TRBV18 and TRBJ2-1; 10 nucleotides line up with TRBD1. From germline, CDR1 is KGHSH and CDR2 LQKENI. Trimming took 0 bases from V and 7 from J; bases not matched to a gene: 3. This CDR3 has 15 amino acids. The CDR3 is CASSPPWTGGNEQFF. The CDR3 DNA sequence: TGTGCCAGCTCACCACCTTGGACAGGGGGGAATGAGCAGTTCTTC.

CDR3 coding DNA: TGTGCCAGCAGCTTAGAAAGCCGGGAGCAGTACTTC. It codes for CASSLESREQYF. The chain is built from TRBV7-9 and TRBJ2-7; no clear D gene. The V and J ends lost 1 base and 7 bases respectively, with 8 bases between them. This CDR3 has 12 residues. Per the germline V gene, CDR1 is SEHNR and CDR2 is FQNEAQ (reference sequence). The whole variable domain, filled in from reference TRBV7-9 and TRBJ2-7, reads DTGVSQNPRHKITKRGQNVTFRCDPISEHNRLYWYRQTLGQGPEFLTYFQNEAQLEKSRLLSDRFSAERPKGSFSTLEIQRTEQGDSAMYLCASSLESREQYFGPGTRLTVT.

V and J are TRBV27 and TRBJ2-7, with D possibly matching TRBD2 (5 bases). The V gene lost 6 bases and the J gene lost 6 bases, with 15 bases spanning the gap. CDR1 is MNHEY and CDR2 is SMNVEV in the germline V gene (reference sequence). There are 13 residues in the CDR3. DNA for the CDR3: TGTGCCAGCAGCCTCCGGGCCGGAGGCGAGCAGTACTTC. Its protein product is CASSLRAGGEQYF.

This chain uses TRBV29-1 with TRBJ2-1; 9 positions match TRBD1. The CDR3 length is 15 residues. Germline V CDR1 and CDR2: SQVTM, ANQGSEA. V dropped 5 bases and J dropped 1; count of bases not matched to a gene: 6. The CDR3 reads CSVLPDRGSYNEQFF. The CDR3 nucleotides are TGCAGCGTTCTGCCGGACAGGGGATCCTACAATGAGCAGTTCTTC.

This clone was seen a few times. This chain joins TRBV10-1 and TRBJ2-2; TRBD1 aligns across 9 bases. The germline CDR1 and CDR2 sequences are WNHNN and SYGVQD (reference sequence). CDR3 length: 13 residues. Trimming at V came to 7 bases and at J to 7 bases, leaving 4 bases not matched to a gene. Here the CDR3 reads CASKQGAGGELFF. Written as DNA, the CDR3 is TGCGCCAGCAAACAGGGGGCAGGCGGGGAGCTGTTTTTT.

This chain joins TRBV30 and TRBJ1-3; D uncertain. The CDR3 spans 12 residues. Germline assignment: CDR1 GTSNPN and CDR2 SVGIG (reference sequence). V lost 0 bases and J lost 6, with 6 bases in between. CDR3 residues: CAWSVTVNTIYF. CDR3 sequence (DNA): TGTGCCTGGAGTGTTACGGTAAACACCATATATTTT.

The chain employs TRBV6-2 or TRBV6-3 and TRBJ1-2; D gene uncertain. This CDR3 has 13 residues. Germline CDR1 and CDR2: MNHEY and SVGEGT. Trimming pared 6 bases from V and 2 bases from J, leaving 10 bases between. CDR3 nucleotides: TGTGCCAGCAGCCTCGAGGGCAACTATGGCTACACCTTC. It codes for CASSLEGNYGYTF.

J is TRBJ1-2 and V is TRBV27; possibly TRBD1 for D (6 bases). This CDR3 has 16 residues. Germline V lookup: CDR1 MNHEY, CDR2 SMNVEV (reference sequence). Trimming took 2 bases from V and 5 from J, leaving 18 bases between them. CDR3 protein: CASSLRGGFSGYGYTF. The CDR3 DNA reads TGTGCCAGCAGTTTACGGGGGGGCTTTAGTGGGTATGGCTACACCTTC.

V gene TRBV5-3 combines with J gene TRBJ1-1; D might be TRBD1 (6 bases). Being an ORF, TRBV5-3 has a function that is uncertain. Trimming pared 4 bases from V and 0 bases from J, leaving 19 bases between. The CDR3 extends over 17 amino acids. This chain's CDR3 is CARSTTPRTEMNTEAFF. CDR3 coding DNA: TGTGCCAGAAGCACAACACCCCGGACAGAAATGAACACTGAAGCTTTCTTT.

The chain recombines TRBV5-8 with TRBJ2-5; 12 nucleotides match TRBD2. Germline CDR1 and CDR2: SGHTS and YDEGEE. The CDR3 spans 16 residues. The ends lost 4 bases at V and 5 bases at J; junction bases unmatched: 9. CDR3 residues: CASSHSSGGARETQYF. CDR3 nucleotide sequence: TGTGCCAGCAGCCATTCTAGCGGGGGGGCCAGGGAGACCCAGTACTTC.

The chain couples TRBV10-3 to TRBJ2-2; tentative D call: TRBD1 (5 bases). CDR1 ENHRY and CDR2 SYGVKD come from the germline V gene. V was cut by 6 bases and J by 5 bases, with 10 bases left in between. CDR3 length: 13 amino acids. Here the CDR3 reads CAISDRPTGELFF. As DNA, the CDR3 is TGTGCCATCAGCGACAGACCGACCGGGGAGCTGTTTTTT.

The J gene is TRBJ2-1, the V gene TRBV9, with D perhaps TRBD2 (6 bases). V was pared by 4 bases and J by 9 bases, with 23 bases between. Germline-derived CDR1 and CDR2 are SGDLS and YYNGEE. The CDR3 extends over 16 amino acids. CDR3 DNA sequence: TGTGCCAGCAGCCCCCCCGGGGGTAGGAACGTGCGTGAGCAGTTCTTC. It codes for CASSPPGGRNVREQFF.

This chain connects TRBV14 to TRBJ2-7; unclear D gene. The CDR3 runs 13 residues. Germline V lookup: CDR1 SGHDN, CDR2 FVKESK. Trimming removed 6 bases at V and 1 base at J, with 10 bases between. CDR3 in amino acids: CASSPQQSYEQYF. In DNA, the CDR3 is TGTGCCAGCAGTCCACAACAATCCTACGAGCAGTACTTC.

This chain links TRBV7-9 with TRBJ2-7, with D possibly matching TRBD1 (5 bases). CDR3 size: 16 residues. Trimming took 5 bases from V and 4 from J, leaving 21 bases between them. Looked up from germline, CDR1 is SEHNR and CDR2 is FQNEAQ (reference sequence). In nucleotides, the CDR3 is TGTGCCAGCAGCCCCCAAGGTTCAGGGCTTGATTACGAGCAGTACTTC. This gives the protein CASSPQGSGLDYEQYF.

The chain carries TRBV27 and TRBJ1-2, with TRBD1 matching 9 bases. Germline CDR1 and CDR2: MNHEY and SMNVEV (reference sequence). This CDR3 is built from 13 residues. The ends lost 6 bases at V and 9 bases at J; junction bases unmatched: 8. Here the CDR3 DNA reads TGTGCCAGCAGCCAGAGACAGGGGGTCCGCTACACCTTC. It translates to CASSQRQGVRYTF.